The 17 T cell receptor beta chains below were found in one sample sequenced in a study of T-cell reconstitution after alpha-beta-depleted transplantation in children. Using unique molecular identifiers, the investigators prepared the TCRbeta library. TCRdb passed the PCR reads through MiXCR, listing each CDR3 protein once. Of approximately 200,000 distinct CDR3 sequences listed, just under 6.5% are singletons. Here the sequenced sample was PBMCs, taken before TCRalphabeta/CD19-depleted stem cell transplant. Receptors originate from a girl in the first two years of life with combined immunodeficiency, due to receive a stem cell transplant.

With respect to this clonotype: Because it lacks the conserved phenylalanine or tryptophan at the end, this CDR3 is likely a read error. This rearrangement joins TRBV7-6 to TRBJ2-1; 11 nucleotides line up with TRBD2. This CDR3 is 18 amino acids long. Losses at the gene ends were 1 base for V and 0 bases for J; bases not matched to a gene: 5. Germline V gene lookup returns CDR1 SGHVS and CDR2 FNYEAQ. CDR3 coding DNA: TGTGCCAGCAGCTTAGGGCTAGCGGGAGGAAGCTCCTACAATGAGCAGTTCTGC. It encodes CASSLGLAGGSSYNEQFC.

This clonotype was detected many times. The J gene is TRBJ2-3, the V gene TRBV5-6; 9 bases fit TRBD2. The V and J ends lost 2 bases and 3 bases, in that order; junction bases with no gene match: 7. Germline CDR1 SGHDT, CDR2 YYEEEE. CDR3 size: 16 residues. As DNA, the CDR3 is TGTGCCAGCAGCTTACGGCTAGCGGGAATAACAGATACGCAGTATTTT. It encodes CASSLRLAGITDTQYF.

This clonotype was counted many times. The CDR3 DNA follows: TGTGCCAGCAGCTTAAACGACGGGCTTCCTGAAGCTTTCTTT. Translation: CASSLNDGLPEAFF. The chain employs TRBV7-9 and TRBJ1-1; no definite D call. The germline V gene encodes CDR1 SEHNR and CDR2 FQNEAQ (reference sequence). This CDR3 is built from 14 residues. Trimming took 2 bases from V and 6 from J, leaving 13 bases between them. The full variable domain, rest sourced from reference TRBV7-9 and TRBJ1-1, is DTGVSQNPRHKITKRGQNVTFRCDPISEHNRLYWYRQTLGQGPEFLTYFQNEAQLEKSRLLSDRFSAERPKGSFSTLEIQRTEQGDSAMYLCASSLNDGLPEAFFGQGTRLTVV.

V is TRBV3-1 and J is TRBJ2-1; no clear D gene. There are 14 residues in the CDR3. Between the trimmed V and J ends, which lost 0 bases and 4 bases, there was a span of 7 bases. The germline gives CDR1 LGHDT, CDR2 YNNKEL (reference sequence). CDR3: CASSQDSRYNEQFF. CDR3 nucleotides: TGTGCCAGCAGCCAAGACTCGCGGTACAATGAGCAGTTCTTC.

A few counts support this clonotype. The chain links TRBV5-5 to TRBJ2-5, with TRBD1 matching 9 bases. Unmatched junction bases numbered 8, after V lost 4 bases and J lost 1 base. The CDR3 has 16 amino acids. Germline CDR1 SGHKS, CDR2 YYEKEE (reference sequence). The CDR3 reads CASSLGTGGLQETQYF. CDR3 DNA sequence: TGTGCCAGCAGCCTGGGAACAGGGGGCCTCCAAGAGACCCAGTACTTC.

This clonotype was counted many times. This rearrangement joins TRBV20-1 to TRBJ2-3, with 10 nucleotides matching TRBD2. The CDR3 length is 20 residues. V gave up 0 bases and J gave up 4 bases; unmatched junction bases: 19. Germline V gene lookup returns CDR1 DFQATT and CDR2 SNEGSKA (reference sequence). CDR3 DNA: TGCAGTGCTAGAGATTTGGCTAGCGGGGGCCACCCACATTTGGCAGATACGCAGTATTTT. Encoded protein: CSARDLASGGHPHLADTQYF.

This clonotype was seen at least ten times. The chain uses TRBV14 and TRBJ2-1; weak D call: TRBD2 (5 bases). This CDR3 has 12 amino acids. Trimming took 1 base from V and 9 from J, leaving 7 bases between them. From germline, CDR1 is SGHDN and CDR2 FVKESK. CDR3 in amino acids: CASSQGSAEQFF. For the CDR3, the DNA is TGTGCCAGCAGCCAAGGTAGCGCTGAGCAGTTCTTC.

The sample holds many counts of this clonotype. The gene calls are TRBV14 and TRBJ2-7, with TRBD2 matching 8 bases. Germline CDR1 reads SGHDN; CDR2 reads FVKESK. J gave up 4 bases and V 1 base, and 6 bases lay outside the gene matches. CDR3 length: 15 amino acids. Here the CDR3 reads CASSQVPAGVYEQYF. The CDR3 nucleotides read TGTGCCAGCAGCCAAGTTCCAGCGGGAGTTTACGAGCAGTACTTC.

The CDR3 region has the DNA TGCGCCAGCAGCCAAGATCCCGGTGAAGCTTTCTTT. This translates into CASSQDPGEAFF. The chain has TRBV4-3 and TRBJ1-1; no definite D call. In germline, CDR1 is LGHNA, CDR2 YSLEER. The CDR3 spans 12 residues. V was trimmed by 0 bases and J by 7 bases, leaving 6 bases between them.

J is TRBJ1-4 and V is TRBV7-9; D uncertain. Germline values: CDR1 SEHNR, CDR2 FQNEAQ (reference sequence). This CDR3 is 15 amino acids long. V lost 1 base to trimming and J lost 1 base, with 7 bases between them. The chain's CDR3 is CASSLDGRTNEKLFF. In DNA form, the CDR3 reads TGTGCCAGCAGCTTAGATGGCAGAACTAATGAAAAACTGTTTTTT.

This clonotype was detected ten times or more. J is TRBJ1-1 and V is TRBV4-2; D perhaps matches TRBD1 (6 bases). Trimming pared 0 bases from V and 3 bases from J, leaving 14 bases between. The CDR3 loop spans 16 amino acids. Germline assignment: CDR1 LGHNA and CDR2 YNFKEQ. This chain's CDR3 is CASSQDSPHRDTEAFF. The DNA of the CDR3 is TGTGCCAGCAGCCAAGATAGCCCACACAGGGACACTGAAGCTTTCTTT.

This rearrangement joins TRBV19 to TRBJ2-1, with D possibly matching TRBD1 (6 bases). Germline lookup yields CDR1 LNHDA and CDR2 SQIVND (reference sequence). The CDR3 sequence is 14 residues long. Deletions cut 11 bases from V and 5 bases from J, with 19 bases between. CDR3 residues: CASSAGTRHNEQFF. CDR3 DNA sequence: TGTGCCTCCTCTGCCGGGACACGACACAATGAGCAGTTCTTC. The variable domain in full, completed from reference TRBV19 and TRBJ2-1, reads DGGITQSPKYLFRKEGQNVTLSCEQNLNHDAMYWYRQDPGQGLRLIYYSQIVNDFQKGDIAEGYSVSREKKESFPLTVTSAQKNPTAFYLCASSAGTRHNEQFFGPGTRLTVL.

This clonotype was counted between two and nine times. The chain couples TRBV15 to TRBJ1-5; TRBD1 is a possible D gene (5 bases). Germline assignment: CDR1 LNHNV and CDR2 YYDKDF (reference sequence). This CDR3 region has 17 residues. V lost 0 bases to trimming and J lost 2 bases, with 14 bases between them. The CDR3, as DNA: TGTGCCACCAGCAGAGATTTAGCCGGGGGTGGCAATCAGCCCCAGCATTTT. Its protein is CATSRDLAGGGNQPQHF. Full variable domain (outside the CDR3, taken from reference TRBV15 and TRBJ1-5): DAMVIQNPRYQVTQFGKPVTLSCSQTLNHNVMYWYQQKSSQAPKLLFHYYDKDFNNEADTPDNFQSRRPNTSFCFLDIRSPGLGDTAMYLCATSRDLAGGGNQPQHFGDGTRLSIL.

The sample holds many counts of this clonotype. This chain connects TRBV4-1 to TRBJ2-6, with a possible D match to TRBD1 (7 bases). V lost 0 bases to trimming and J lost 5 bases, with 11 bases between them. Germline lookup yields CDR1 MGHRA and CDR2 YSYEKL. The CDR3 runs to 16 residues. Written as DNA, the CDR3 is TGCGCCAGCAGCCAAGAAGGAGGGGGCTGGGCCAACGTCCTGACTTTC. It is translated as CASSQEGGGWANVLTF.

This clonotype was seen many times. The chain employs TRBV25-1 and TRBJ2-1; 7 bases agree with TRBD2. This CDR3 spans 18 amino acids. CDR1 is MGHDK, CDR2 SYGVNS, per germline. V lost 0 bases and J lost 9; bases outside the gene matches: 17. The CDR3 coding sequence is TGTGCCAGCAGTGAATATTATTTCCCTCGGGAGGCTCCAGGTGAGCAGTTCTTC. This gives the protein CASSEYYFPREAPGEQFF.

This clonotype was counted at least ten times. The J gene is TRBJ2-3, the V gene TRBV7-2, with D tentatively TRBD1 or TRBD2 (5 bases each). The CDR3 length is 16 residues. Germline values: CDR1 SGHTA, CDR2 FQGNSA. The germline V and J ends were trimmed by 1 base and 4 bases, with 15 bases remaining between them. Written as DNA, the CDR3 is TGTGCCAGCAGCTTAGTGGGACCGGACTTCTCAGATACGCAGTATTTT. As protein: CASSLVGPDFSDTQYF. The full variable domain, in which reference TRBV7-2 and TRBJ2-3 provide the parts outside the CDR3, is GAGVSQSPSNKVTEKGKDVELRCDPISGHTALYWYRQSLGQGLEFLIYFQGNSAPDKSGLPSDRFSAERTGGSVSTLTIQRTQQEDSAVYLCASSLVGPDFSDTQYFGPGTRLTVL.

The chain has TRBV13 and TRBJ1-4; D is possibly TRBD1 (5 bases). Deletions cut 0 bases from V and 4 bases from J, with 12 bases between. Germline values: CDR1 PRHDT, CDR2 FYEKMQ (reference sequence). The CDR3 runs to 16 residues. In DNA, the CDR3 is TGTGCCAGCAGCTTAGGCCTTGGGACCCTTAATGAAAAACTGTTTTTT. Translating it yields CASSLGLGTLNEKLFF.